The next 17 T cell receptor beta chains were all read from a single sample in a study of T cell repertoires in cytomegalovirus infection. A single record per CDR3 protein comes from TCRdb applying MiXCR to the reads. The sample has 450,000 to 600,000 distinct CDR3 sequences, around 11% seen once. The sample consisted of PBMCs. These receptors all stem from a human donor in good health (CMV status not recorded). Some clones in this sample may be carry-over from other donors' samples.

The table lists this clonotype with a few counts. The V and J genes are TRBV29-1 and TRBJ2-1; 8 positions agree with TRBD2. The germline CDR1 and CDR2 sequences are SQVTM and ANQGSEA. The CDR3 has 14 amino acids. Unmatched junction bases numbered 15, after V lost 7 bases and J lost 10 bases. For the CDR3, the DNA is TGCAGCGCAACGGTGGGGCTGGCGGGAGGCGAGCAGTTCTTC. Its protein is CSATVGLAGGEQFF.

This sequence joins TRBV12-3 or TRBV12-4 and TRBJ2-3; D gene unclear. Trimming took 1 base from V and 2 from J, leaving 10 bases between them. This CDR3 has 15 amino acids. The CDR3 is CASSLGPWPTDTQYF. The CDR3, as DNA: TGTGCCAGCAGTTTAGGGCCTTGGCCCACAGATACGCAGTATTTT.

This clonotype was observed a handful of times. V is TRBV5-1 and J is TRBJ2-3, with 8 bases identical to TRBD2. After removal of 5 bases from V and 4 bases from J, the junction contained 3 bases not matched to a gene. The CDR3 contains 13 residues. Germline V gene data show CDR1 as SGHRS and CDR2 as YFSETQ. CDR3 nucleotides: TGCGCCAGCAGGCGGGAGGCCCCAGATACGCAGTATTTT. This translates into CASRREAPDTQYF.

This chain uses TRBV24-1 with TRBJ2-2; TRBD1 matches at 7 bases. The CDR3 has 14 residues. Losses at the gene ends were 8 bases for V and 1 base for J; bases not matched to a gene: 3. Germline assignment: CDR1 KGHDR and CDR2 SFDVKD. This CDR3 is CATTRTGNTGELFF. The CDR3 DNA reads TGTGCCACCACGAGGACAGGGAACACCGGGGAGCTGTTTTTT.

The rearrangement uses TRBV6-5 and TRBJ1-1; D might be TRBD1 (5 bases). The CDR3 spans 14 residues. The germline V gene has CDR1 MNHEY and CDR2 SVGAGI. With 5 bases removed from V and 6 bases from J, the gap between germline ends came to 16 bases. The CDR3 region has the DNA TGTGCCAGCAGTACCAACGGGGGTGGATCTGAAGCTTTCTTT. Its protein is CASSTNGGGSEAFF.

This clonotype has a count of ten or more. The gene calls are TRBV29-1 and TRBJ1-3; D gene uncertain. With 3 bases removed from V and 1 base from J, the gap between germline ends came to 10 bases. Per the germline V gene, CDR1 is SQVTM and CDR2 is ANQGSEA. The CDR3 runs 14 residues. CDR3 sequence reads: CSVEGQPSGNTIYF. The CDR3 nucleotides are TGCAGCGTTGAGGGTCAGCCGTCTGGAAACACCATATATTTT. Variable domain in full (rest from reference TRBV29-1 and TRBJ1-3): SAVISQKPSRDICQRGTSLTIQCQVDSQVTMMFWYRQQPGQSLTLIATANQGSEATYESGFVIDKFPISRPNLTFSTLTVSNMSPEDSSIYLCSVEGQPSGNTIYFGEGSWLTVV.

This clonotype was seen at least ten times. The chain links TRBV7-3 to TRBJ1-2; 7 nucleotides agree with TRBD1. The germline V gene encodes CDR1 SGHTA and CDR2 FQGTGA. V dropped 0 bases and J dropped 7; count of bases not matched to a gene: 5. CDR3 size: 14 residues. CDR3 protein: CASSLTDRDSGYTF. CDR3 DNA sequence: TGTGCCAGCAGCTTAACAGACAGGGATAGTGGCTACACCTTC.

The chain joins TRBV19 to TRBJ2-1, with 9 bases lining up with TRBD2. Trimming took 6 bases from V and 10 from J; bases not matched to a gene: 13. In germline, CDR1 is LNHDA, CDR2 SQIVND (reference sequence). The CDR3 is made up of 15 amino acids. In nucleotides, the CDR3 is TGTGCCAGTAGGCCAGGGGGGCTAGCGGGGTGGGAGCAGTTCTTC. This encodes CASRPGGLAGWEQFF.

This clonotype has ten or more counts. The chain joins TRBV12-3 or TRBV12-4 to TRBJ2-2; TRBD2 matches 11 bases. V lost 10 bases and J lost 5; bases outside the gene matches: 12. The CDR3 consists of 16 residues. The CDR3 nucleotides are TGTGCCACCCAGTCCCTAGCGGGAGGTGGGACCGGGGAGCTGTTTTTT. Protein product: CATQSLAGGGTGELFF.

This clonotype was seen once. A read error may explain this, as a much larger clone is one base away. The chain links TRBV4-1 to TRBJ1-2; perhaps TRBD1 as D (5 bases). Germline-derived CDR1 and CDR2 are MGHRA and YSYEKL. The CDR3 is 16 amino acids. CDR3 coding DNA: TGTGCCAGCAGCCCCGGGGGGACGGGCGGCCGGGTGAGGCTCGCCTTC. This translates into CASSPGGTGGRVRLAF.

This clonotype turned up a few times. This chain links TRBV20-1 with TRBJ2-4; D remains ambiguous. The ends were cut back, 1 base at V and 5 bases at J, with 9 bases in the middle. The CDR3 has 13 residues. Germline assignment: CDR1 DFQATT and CDR2 SNEGSKA (reference sequence). CDR3 DNA sequence: TGCAGTGCTAGAGCTGGGGTGGAAAACATTCAGTACTTC. Amino acids: CSARAGVENIQYF.

The CDR3 loop reads CASSQDLAAGSEDTQYF. CDR3 DNA sequence: TGTGCCAGCAGCCAAGACCTGGCGGCAGGGTCGGAAGATACGCAGTATTTT. The gene calls are TRBV14 and TRBJ2-3; D might be TRBD1 (5 bases). CDR1 and CDR2 from the germline V gene are SGHDN and FVKESK. The germline V and J ends were trimmed by 0 bases and 5 bases, with 18 bases remaining between them. The CDR3 consists of 17 residues.

This clonotype has a count of ten or more. This chain joins TRBV7-8 and TRBJ2-3; the D gene is possibly TRBD2 (6 bases). V dropped 1 base and J dropped 5 bases, with 19 bases sitting between them. Germline V lookup: CDR1 SGHVS, CDR2 FQNEAQ. The CDR3 runs 17 residues. CDR3 nucleotides: TGTGCCAGCAGCTTAGGCCTGGCCGGGCGGGGTAAAGATACGCAGTATTTT. Amino acids: CASSLGLAGRGKDTQYF. Full variable domain (rest looked up from reference TRBV7-8 and TRBJ2-3): GAGVSQSPRYKVAKRGQDVALRCDPISGHVSLFWYQQALGQGPEFLTYFQNEAQLDKSGLPSDRFFAERPEGSVSTLKIQRTQQEDSAVYLCASSLGLAGRGKDTQYFGPGTRLTVL.

The table lists this clonotype with many counts. The rearrangement uses TRBV28 and TRBJ1-1; D not certain. Trimming left V 5 bases short and J 10 bases short, with 8 bases between. Germline lookup yields CDR1 MDHEN and CDR2 SYDVKM. The CDR3 length is 10 residues. The CDR3 DNA follows: TGTGCCAGCAGTGGCATGGTAGCTTTCTTT. It yields the protein CASSGMVAFF.

This clonotype has just a few counts. CDR3 amino acids: CASSPRTNPYEQYF. The CDR3 DNA reads TGTGCCAGCAGCCCAAGGACTAACCCCTACGAGCAGTACTTC. V is TRBV14 and J is TRBJ2-7, with a tentative D call TRBD2 (6 bases). Germline lookup yields CDR1 SGHDN and CDR2 FVKESK. There are 14 residues in the CDR3. The V gene lost 4 bases and the J gene lost 2 bases, with 12 bases spanning the gap.

This clonotype occurred a few times. A single base separates this from a much larger clone, so it may be a read error. The chain links TRBV7-8 to TRBJ1-6; D call uncertain. Germline V gene sequence: CDR1 SGHVS, CDR2 FQNEAQ. This CDR3 comprises 14 residues. The CDR3 DNA reads as TGTGCCAGCTGCTTGAGCTCCTATAATTCACCCCTCCACTTT. The encoded protein is CASCLSSYNSPLHF.

This clonotype was counted a few times. The V gene is TRBV5-1, the J gene TRBJ2-1; D possibly matches TRBD1 or TRBD2 (5 bases each). The CDR3 totals 16 residues. Looked up from germline, CDR1 is SGHRS and CDR2 is YFSETQ. Trimming left V 3 bases short and J 4 bases short, with 17 bases between. In DNA form, the CDR3 reads TGCGCCAGCAGCTCCGCCCCAGGGAGCTCGTACAATGAGCAGTTCTTC. This translates into CASSSAPGSSYNEQFF.